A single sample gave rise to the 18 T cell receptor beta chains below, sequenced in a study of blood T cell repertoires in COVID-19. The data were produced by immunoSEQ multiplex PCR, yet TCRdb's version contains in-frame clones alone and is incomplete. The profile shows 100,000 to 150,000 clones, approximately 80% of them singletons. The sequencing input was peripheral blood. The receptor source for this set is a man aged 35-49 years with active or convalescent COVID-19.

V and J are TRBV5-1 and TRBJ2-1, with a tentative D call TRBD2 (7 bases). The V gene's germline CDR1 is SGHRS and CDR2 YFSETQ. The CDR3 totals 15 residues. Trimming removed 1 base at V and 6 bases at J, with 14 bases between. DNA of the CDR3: TGCGCCAGCAGCTTGAACGGGGGAGGGGGCAATGAGCAGTTCTTC. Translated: CASSLNGGGGNEQFF.

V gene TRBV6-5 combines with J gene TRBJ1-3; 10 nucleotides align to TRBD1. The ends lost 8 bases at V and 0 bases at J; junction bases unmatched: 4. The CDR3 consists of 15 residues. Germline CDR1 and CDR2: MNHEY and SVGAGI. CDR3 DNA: TGTGCCAGCCGTCGGGACAGGGGCTCTGGAAACACCATATATTTT. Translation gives CASRRDRGSGNTIYF.

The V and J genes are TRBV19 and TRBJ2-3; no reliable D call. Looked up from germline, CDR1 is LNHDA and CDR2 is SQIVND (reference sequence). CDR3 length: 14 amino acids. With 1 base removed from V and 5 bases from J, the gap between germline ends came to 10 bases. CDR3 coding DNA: TGTGCCAGTAGTATAGGTCCGGGTGGAGATACGCAGTATTTT. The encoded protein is CASSIGPGGDTQYF.

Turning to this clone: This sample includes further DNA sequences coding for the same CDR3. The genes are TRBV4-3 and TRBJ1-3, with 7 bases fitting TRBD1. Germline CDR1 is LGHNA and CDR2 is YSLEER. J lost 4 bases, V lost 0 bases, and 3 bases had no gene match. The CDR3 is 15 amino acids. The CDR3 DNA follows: TGCGCCAGCAGCCAAGAAAGGGGGCCGGGAAACACCATATATTTT. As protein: CASSQERGPGNTIYF.

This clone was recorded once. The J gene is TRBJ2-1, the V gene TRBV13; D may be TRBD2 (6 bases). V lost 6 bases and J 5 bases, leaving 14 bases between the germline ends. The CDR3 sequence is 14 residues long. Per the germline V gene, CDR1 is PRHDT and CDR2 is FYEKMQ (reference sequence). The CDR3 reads CASRVLASHNEQFF. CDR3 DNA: TGTGCCAGCAGAGTCCTAGCGTCGCACAATGAGCAGTTCTTC.

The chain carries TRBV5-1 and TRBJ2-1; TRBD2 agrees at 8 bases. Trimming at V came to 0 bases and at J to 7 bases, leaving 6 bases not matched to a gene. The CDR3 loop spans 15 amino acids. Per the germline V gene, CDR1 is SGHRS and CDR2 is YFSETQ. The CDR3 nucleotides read TGCGCCAGCAGCTTGGCCAGGCCTAGCGGGAATGAGCAGTTCTTC. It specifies CASSLARPSGNEQFF.

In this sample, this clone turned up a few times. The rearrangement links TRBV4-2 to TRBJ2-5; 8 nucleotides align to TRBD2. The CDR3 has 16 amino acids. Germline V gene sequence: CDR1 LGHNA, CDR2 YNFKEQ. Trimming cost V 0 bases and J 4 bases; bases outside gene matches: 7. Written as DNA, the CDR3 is TGTGCCAGCAGCCAAGATATGAATAGCGGGGCAGAGACCCAGTACTTC. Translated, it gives CASSQDMNSGAETQYF.

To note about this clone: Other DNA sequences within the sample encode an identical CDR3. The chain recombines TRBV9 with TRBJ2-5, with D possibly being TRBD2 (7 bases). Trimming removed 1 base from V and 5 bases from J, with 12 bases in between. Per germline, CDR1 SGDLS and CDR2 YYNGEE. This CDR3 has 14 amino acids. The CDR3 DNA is TGTGCCAGCAGCGTATTCGGGGGGCTGGAGACCCAGTACTTC. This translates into CASSVFGGLETQYF.

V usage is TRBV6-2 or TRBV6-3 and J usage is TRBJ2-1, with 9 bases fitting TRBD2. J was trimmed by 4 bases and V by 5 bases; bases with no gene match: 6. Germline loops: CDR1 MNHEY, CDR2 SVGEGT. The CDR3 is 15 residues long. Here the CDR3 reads CASSQLAGRYNEQFF. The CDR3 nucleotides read TGTGCCAGCAGTCAGCTAGCGGGGCGTTACAATGAGCAGTTCTTC.

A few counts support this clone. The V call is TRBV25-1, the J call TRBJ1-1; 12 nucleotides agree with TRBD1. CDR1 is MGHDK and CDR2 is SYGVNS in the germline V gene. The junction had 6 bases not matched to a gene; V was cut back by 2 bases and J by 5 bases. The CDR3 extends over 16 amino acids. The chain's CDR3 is CASSEAGQGARTEAFF. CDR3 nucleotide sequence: TGTGCCAGCAGTGAAGCGGGACAGGGGGCAAGGACTGAAGCTTTCTTT.

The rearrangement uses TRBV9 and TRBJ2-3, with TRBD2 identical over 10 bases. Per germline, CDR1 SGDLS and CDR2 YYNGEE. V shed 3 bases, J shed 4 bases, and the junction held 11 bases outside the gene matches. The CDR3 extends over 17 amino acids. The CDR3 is CASSDQGSGGAADTQYF. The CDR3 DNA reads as TGTGCCAGCAGCGACCAGGGAAGCGGGGGGGCCGCAGATACGCAGTATTTT.

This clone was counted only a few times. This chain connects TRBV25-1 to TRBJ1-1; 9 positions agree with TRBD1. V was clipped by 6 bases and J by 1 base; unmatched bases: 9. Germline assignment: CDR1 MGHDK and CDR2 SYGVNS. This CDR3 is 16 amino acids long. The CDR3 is CASSSGQGISNTEAFF. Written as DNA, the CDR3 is TGTGCCAGCAGCTCCGGACAGGGGATTTCGAACACTGAAGCTTTCTTT.

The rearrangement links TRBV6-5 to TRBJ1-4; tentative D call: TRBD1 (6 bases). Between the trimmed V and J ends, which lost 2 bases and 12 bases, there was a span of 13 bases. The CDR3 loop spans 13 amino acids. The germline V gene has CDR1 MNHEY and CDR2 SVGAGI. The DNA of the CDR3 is TGTGCCAGCAGTTACATACAGGGAGTAGAACTGTTTTTT. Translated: CASSYIQGVELFF.

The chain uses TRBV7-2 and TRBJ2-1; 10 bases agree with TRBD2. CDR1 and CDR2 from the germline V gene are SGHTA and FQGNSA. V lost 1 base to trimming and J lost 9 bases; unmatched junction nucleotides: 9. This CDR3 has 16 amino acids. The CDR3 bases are TGTGCCAGCAGCTTAGGACAGCGGGGGGGCAGGAGTGAGCAGTTCTTC. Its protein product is CASSLGQRGGRSEQFF.

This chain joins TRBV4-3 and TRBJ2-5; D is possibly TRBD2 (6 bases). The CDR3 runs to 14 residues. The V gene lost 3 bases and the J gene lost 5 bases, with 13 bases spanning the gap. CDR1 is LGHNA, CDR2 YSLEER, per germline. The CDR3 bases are TGCGCCAGCAGCCAGAACGGAGGGTTGGAGACCCAGTACTTC. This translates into CASSQNGGLETQYF.

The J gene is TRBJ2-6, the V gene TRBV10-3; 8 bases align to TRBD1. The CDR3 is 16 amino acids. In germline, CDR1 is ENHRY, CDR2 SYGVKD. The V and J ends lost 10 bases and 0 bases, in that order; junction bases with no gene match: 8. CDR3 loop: CATRDRPLSGANVLTF. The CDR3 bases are TGTGCCACCAGGGACAGGCCCCTCTCTGGGGCCAACGTCCTGACTTTC.

The CDR3 sequence is CASSPTSGVAEQYF. CDR3 nucleotides: TGTGCCAGCAGCCCGACTAGCGGGGTCGCCGAGCAGTACTTC. V and J are TRBV6-5 and TRBJ2-7, with TRBD2 identical over 11 bases. The germline V gene encodes CDR1 MNHEY and CDR2 SVGAGI. The CDR3 is made up of 14 amino acids. V lost 6 bases, J lost 6 bases, and 7 bases stayed unmatched.

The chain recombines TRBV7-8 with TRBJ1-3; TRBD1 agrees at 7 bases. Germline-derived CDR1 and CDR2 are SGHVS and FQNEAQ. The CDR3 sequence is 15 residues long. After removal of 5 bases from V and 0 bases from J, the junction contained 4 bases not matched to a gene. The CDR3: CASSPWTGSGNTIYF. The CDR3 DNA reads TGTGCCAGCAGCCCTTGGACAGGCTCTGGAAACACCATATATTTT. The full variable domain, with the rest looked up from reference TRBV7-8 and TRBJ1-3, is GAGVSQSPRYKVAKRGQDVALRCDPISGHVSLFWYQQALGQGPEFLTYFQNEAQLDKSGLPSDRFFAERPEGSVSTLKIQRTQQEDSAVYLCASSPWTGSGNTIYFGEGSWLTVV.